A single sample gave rise to the 19 T cell receptor beta chains below, sequenced in a study of cytomegalovirus exposure and HLA in healthy donors. Generated by immunoSEQ multiplex PCR, the TCRdb table keeps only in-frame clones and is missing some. In the table there are 75,000 to 90,000 clones, almost 97% of which are singletons. Sequenced material: PBMCs. The receptors come from a young man in good health and CMV-seropositive.

Concerning this clone: A junction boundary mismatches the germline segment, possibly from a read error. This CDR3 reads CASSSGLDNEQFF. CDR3 DNA: TGTGCTAGCAGCTCGGGACTAGACAATGAGCAGTTCTTC. V usage is TRBV7-7 and J usage is TRBJ2-1; 8 bases align to TRBD2. Germline loops: CDR1 SSHAT, CDR2 FNYEAQ (reference sequence). The CDR3 totals 13 residues.

The rearrangement links TRBV19 to TRBJ2-7; perhaps TRBD2 as D (5 bases). Germline V CDR1 and CDR2: LNHDA, SQIVND (reference sequence). The V and J ends lost 9 bases and 2 bases respectively, with 17 bases between them. The CDR3 extends over 14 amino acids. CDR3 nucleotides: TGTGCCAGCTCACCGGGATCTAGCCCCTACGAGCAGTACTTC. Protein: CASSPGSSPYEQYF.

The rearrangement uses TRBV7-9 and TRBJ1-1; 7 nucleotides line up with TRBD1. J gave up 10 bases and V 4 bases, and 15 bases lay outside the gene matches. Germline lookup yields CDR1 SEHNR and CDR2 FQNEAQ (reference sequence). This CDR3 is 15 amino acids long. Written as DNA, the CDR3 is TGTGCCAGCAGCTCCTCTAAGGGGGCGGCAGTAGGAGCTTTCTTT. Its translation is CASSSSKGAAVGAFF.

The chain recombines TRBV5-6 with TRBJ2-7, with TRBD1 matching over 9 bases. The germline V gene has CDR1 SGHDT and CDR2 YYEEEE. Trimming at V came to 5 bases and at J to 5 bases, leaving 2 bases not matched to a gene. The CDR3 contains 12 residues. CDR3 nucleotide sequence: TGTGCCAGCAGTTGGGACAGGGACGAGCAGTACTTC. It encodes CASSWDRDEQYF.

This clone appeared a few times. The chain links TRBV7-2 to TRBJ2-7; D might be TRBD1 (5 bases). V dropped 5 bases and J dropped 5 bases, with 13 bases sitting between them. CDR1 is SGHTA and CDR2 is FQGNSA in the germline V gene. This CDR3 is built from 13 residues. CDR3 region: CASSPGWGNEQYF. The DNA for the CDR3 is TGTGCCAGCAGCCCAGGGTGGGGAAACGAGCAGTACTTC.

The rearrangement links TRBV5-8 to TRBJ1-2, with 11 bases lining up with TRBD1. The junction had 12 bases not matched to a gene; V was cut back by 3 bases and J by 5 bases. The CDR3 length is 17 residues. CDR1 and CDR2 from the germline V gene are SGHTS and YDEGEE. The CDR3 bases are TGTGCCAGCAGCTGGTGGACAGGGGGCGCTTTTCCGTATGGCTACACCTTC. This gives the protein CASSWWTGGAFPYGYTF.

The chain carries TRBV28 and TRBJ1-2, with 8 bases matching TRBD1. CDR1 and CDR2 from the germline V gene are MDHEN and SYDVKM. This CDR3 has 17 amino acids. J gave up 4 bases and V 5 bases, and 15 bases lay outside the gene matches. CDR3 coding DNA: TGTGCCAGCAGTCCGGGACAGGAAGGGAACCTGGTCTATGGCTACACCTTC. Encoded protein: CASSPGQEGNLVYGYTF.

The V and J genes are TRBV19 and TRBJ2-1, with TRBD1 matching 8 bases. From germline, CDR1 is LNHDA and CDR2 SQIVND (reference sequence). The V segment lost 5 bases and the J segment 10 bases; nucleotides outside the gene matches: 19. This CDR3 region has 17 residues. Here the CDR3 reads CASSVSPGQAISWEQFF. The CDR3 DNA sequence: TGTGCCAGTAGTGTCTCTCCGGGACAGGCTATCTCATGGGAGCAGTTCTTC.

The chain combines TRBV5-1 with TRBJ1-3; TRBD1 aligns across 7 bases. J was trimmed by 0 bases and V by 3 bases; bases with no gene match: 3. The CDR3 consists of 15 residues. The germline CDR1 and CDR2 sequences are SGHRS and YFSETQ. In DNA form, the CDR3 reads TGCGCCAGCAGCTCATCAGGGGGCTCTGGAAACACCATATATTTT. This encodes CASSSSGGSGNTIYF.

The CDR3 loop is CASSLTGISADTQYF. In DNA, the CDR3 is TGTGCCAGCAGTTTGACAGGGATTAGCGCAGATACGCAGTATTTT. This chain uses TRBV27 with TRBJ2-3; 7 nucleotides align to TRBD1. The CDR3 is 15 residues long. Germline V CDR1 and CDR2: MNHEY, SMNVEV (reference sequence). Germline trimming cut 3 bases from V and 4 bases from J; bases unmatched to any gene: 7.

This chain joins TRBV9 and TRBJ2-7; D unresolved. The germline gives CDR1 SGDLS, CDR2 YYNGEE. V gave up 0 bases and J gave up 5 bases, with 9 bases separating them. This CDR3 region has 13 residues. The CDR3 spells CASSVESDNEQYF. DNA for the CDR3: TGTGCCAGCAGCGTAGAGTCAGACAACGAGCAGTACTTC. Full variable domain (missing parts from reference TRBV9 and TRBJ2-7): DSGVTQTPKHLITATGQRVTLRCSPRSGDLSVYWYQQSLDQGLQFLIQYYNGEERAKGNILERFSAQQFPDLHSELNLSSLELGDSALYFCASSVESDNEQYFGPGTRLTVT.

The genes are TRBV4-1 and TRBJ2-7; 14 nucleotides match TRBD2. The CDR3 is 15 amino acids. The V gene's germline CDR1 is MGHRA and CDR2 YSYEKL. The V gene end was trimmed by 4 bases and the J gene end by 3 bases; junction bases not matched to a gene: 2. The CDR3 here is CASSRGLAGGYEQYF. Here the CDR3 DNA reads TGCGCCAGCAGCCGAGGACTAGCGGGAGGCTACGAGCAGTACTTC.

CDR3 nucleotides: TGTGCCAGCAGGCGAGGCCGCTCCTACAATGAGCAGTTCTTC. It specifies CASRRGRSYNEQFF. The rearrangement links TRBV6-5 to TRBJ2-1; D is undetermined. The germline V gene encodes CDR1 MNHEY and CDR2 SVGAGI. The CDR3 spans 14 residues. The V and J ends lost 6 bases and 0 bases respectively, with 9 bases between them.

This clone was counted once. The rearrangement joins TRBV5-4 to TRBJ2-1; no clear D. This CDR3 has 14 residues. V shed 2 bases and J shed 8 bases, with 14 bases lying between them. CDR1 and CDR2 from the germline V gene are SGHNT and YYREEE (reference sequence). The CDR3 DNA reads as TGTGCCAGCAGCTTCGATCCTAGATACCATGAGCAGTTCTTC. This translates into CASSFDPRYHEQFF.

The chain is built from TRBV29-1 and TRBJ2-5, with D unresolved. V lost 4 bases and J 1 base, leaving 16 bases between the germline ends. Germline lookup yields CDR1 SQVTM and CDR2 ANQGSEA. CDR3 length: 15 residues. The CDR3 coding sequence is TGCAGCGTTGGTCGGCGGCGACTGAGCCAAGAGACCCAGTACTTC. Protein product: CSVGRRRLSQETQYF.

V usage is TRBV10-3 and J usage is TRBJ2-5; D possibly corresponds to TRBD1 (5 bases). This CDR3 is built from 14 residues. Germline V gene data show CDR1 as ENHRY and CDR2 as SYGVKD. The V and J ends lost 2 bases and 4 bases respectively, with 11 bases between them. This chain's CDR3 is CAISEPAGLETQYF. In DNA, the CDR3 is TGTGCCATCAGTGAGCCGGCAGGGTTAGAGACCCAGTACTTC.

The chain couples TRBV7-9 to TRBJ1-1; D is undetermined. V was trimmed by 6 bases and J by 0 bases, leaving 14 bases between them. The CDR3 contains 15 residues. Germline values: CDR1 SEHNR, CDR2 FQNEAQ (reference sequence). This CDR3 is CASSPAGVLNTEAFF. The CDR3 coding sequence is TGTGCCAGCAGTCCAGCGGGAGTATTGAACACTGAAGCTTTCTTT.

V usage is TRBV28 and J usage is TRBJ2-7, with TRBD1 matching over 8 bases. Unmatched junction bases numbered 14, after V lost 5 bases and J lost 2 bases. This CDR3 is 17 amino acids long. The germline gives CDR1 MDHEN, CDR2 SYDVKM. In nucleotides, the CDR3 is TGTGCCAGCAGTAAAAGACACTGGGGACAGGCCACCTACGAGCAGTACTTC. It codes for CASSKRHWGQATYEQYF.

This clone was observed a single time. The chain joins TRBV27 to TRBJ2-7; the D gene is possibly TRBD2 (6 bases). This CDR3 spans 13 amino acids. Germline CDR1 and CDR2: MNHEY and SMNVEV (reference sequence). V lost 4 bases and J 3 bases, leaving 10 bases between the germline ends. CDR3 coding DNA: TGTGCCAGCAGTTCGGGACTTTACTACGAGCAGTACTTC. It codes for CASSSGLYYEQYF.